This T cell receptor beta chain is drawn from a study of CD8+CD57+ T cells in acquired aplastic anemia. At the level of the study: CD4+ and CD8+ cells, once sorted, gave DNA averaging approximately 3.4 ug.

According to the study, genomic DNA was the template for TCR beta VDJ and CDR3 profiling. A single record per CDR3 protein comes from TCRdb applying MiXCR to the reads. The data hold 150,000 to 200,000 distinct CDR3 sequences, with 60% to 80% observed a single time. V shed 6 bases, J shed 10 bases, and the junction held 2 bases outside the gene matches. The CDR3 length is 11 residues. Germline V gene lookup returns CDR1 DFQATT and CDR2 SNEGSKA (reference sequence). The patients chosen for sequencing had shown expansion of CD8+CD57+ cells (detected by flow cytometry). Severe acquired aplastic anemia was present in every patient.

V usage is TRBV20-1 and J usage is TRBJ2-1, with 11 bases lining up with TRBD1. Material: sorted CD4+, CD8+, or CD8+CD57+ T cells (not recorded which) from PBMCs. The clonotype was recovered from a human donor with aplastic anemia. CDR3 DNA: TGCAGTGCGGACAGGGGGCACGAGCAGTTCTTC. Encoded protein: CSADRGHEQFF.